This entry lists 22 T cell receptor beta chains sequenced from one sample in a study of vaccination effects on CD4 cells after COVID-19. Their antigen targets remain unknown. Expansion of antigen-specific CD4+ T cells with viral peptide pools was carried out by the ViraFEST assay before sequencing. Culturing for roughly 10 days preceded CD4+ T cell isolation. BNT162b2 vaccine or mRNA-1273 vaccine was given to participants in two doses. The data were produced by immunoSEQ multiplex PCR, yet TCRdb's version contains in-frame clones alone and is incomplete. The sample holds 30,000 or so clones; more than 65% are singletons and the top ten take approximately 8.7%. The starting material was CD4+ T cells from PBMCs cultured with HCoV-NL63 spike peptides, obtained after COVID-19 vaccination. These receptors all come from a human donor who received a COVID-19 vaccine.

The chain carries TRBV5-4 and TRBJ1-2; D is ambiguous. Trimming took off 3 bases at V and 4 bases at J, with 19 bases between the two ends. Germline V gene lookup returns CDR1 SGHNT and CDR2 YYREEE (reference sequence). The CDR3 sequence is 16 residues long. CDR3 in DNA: TGTGCCAGCAGCTCGTACCTGCAGTGGGAATCCTATGGCTACACCTTC. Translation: CASSSYLQWESYGYTF. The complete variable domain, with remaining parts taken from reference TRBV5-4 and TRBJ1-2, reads ETGVTQSPTHLIKTRGQQVTLRCSSQSGHNTVSWYQQALGQGPQFIFQYYREEENGRGNFPPRFSGLQFPNYSSELNVNALELDDSALYLCASSSYLQWESYGYTFGSGTRLTVV.

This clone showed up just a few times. Written as DNA, the CDR3 is TGCGCCAGCAGCCCGCGACAGGGGATTCCCCACGAGCAGTACTTC. Translation: CASSPRQGIPHEQYF. The chain joins TRBV5-1 to TRBJ2-7; 8 nucleotides agree with TRBD1. The CDR3 has 15 residues. V lost 4 bases, J lost 5 bases, and 11 bases stayed unmatched. Germline V gene lookup returns CDR1 SGHRS and CDR2 YFSETQ.

CDR3 sequence: CASSLWGQPQHF. The DNA for the CDR3 is TGTGCCAGCAGTTTATGGGGTCAGCCCCAGCATTTT. The chain joins TRBV28 to TRBJ1-5; the D is unclear. Germline V gene sequence: CDR1 MDHEN, CDR2 SYDVKM. The V and J ends lost 0 bases and 6 bases respectively, with 3 bases between them. This CDR3 comprises 12 residues.

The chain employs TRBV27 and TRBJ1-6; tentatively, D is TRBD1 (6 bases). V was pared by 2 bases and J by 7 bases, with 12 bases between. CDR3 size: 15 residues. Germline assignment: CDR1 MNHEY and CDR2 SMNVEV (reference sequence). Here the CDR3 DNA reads TGTGCCAGCAGTTTAGCACCGGGGGCGAATTCACCCCTCCACTTT. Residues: CASSLAPGANSPLHF.

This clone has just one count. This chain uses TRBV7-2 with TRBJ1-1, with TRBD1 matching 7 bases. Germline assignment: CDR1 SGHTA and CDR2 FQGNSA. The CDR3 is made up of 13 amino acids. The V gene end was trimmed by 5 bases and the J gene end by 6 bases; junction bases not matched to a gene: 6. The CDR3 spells CASSRLRGPEAFF. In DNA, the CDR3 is TGTGCCAGCAGCCGCCTGAGGGGGCCTGAAGCTTTCTTT.

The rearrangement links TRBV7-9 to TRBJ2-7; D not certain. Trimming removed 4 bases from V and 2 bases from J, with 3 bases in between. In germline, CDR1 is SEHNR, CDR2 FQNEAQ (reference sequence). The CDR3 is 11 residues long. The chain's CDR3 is CASSSAYEQYF. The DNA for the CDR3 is TGTGCCAGCAGCTCAGCCTACGAGCAGTACTTC.

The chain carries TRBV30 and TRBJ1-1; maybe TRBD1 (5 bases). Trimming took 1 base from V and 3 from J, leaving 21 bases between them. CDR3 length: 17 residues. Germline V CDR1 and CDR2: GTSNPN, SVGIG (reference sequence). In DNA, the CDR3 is TGTGCCTGGAGTGCCCGTGGCTCTTCAAGGGGTGACACTGAAGCTTTCTTT. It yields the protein CAWSARGSSRGDTEAFF.

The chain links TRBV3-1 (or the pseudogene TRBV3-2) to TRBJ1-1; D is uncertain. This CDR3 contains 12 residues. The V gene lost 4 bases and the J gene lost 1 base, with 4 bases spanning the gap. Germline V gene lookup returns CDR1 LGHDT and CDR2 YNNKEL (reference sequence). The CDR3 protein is CASSRKNTEAFF. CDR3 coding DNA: TGTGCCAGCAGCCGCAAGAACACTGAAGCTTTCTTT.

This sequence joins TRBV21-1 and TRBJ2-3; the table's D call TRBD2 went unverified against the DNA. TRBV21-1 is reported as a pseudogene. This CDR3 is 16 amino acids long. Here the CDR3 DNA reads TGTGCCAGCAGCACGCGGACTAGCGGAAGCACAGATACGCAGTATTTT. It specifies CASSTRTSGSTDTQYF.

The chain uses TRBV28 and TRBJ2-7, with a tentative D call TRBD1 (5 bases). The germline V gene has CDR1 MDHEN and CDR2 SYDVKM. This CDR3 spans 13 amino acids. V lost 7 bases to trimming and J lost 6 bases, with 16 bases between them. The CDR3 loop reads CASIGQGMGEQYF. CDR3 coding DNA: TGTGCCAGCATTGGGCAGGGTATGGGCGAGCAGTACTTC. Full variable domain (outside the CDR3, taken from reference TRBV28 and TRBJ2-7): DVKVTQSSRYLVKRTGEKVFLECVQDMDHENMFWYRQDPGLGLRLIYFSYDVKMKEKGDIPEGYSVSREKKERFSLILESASTNQTSMYLCASIGQGMGEQYFGPGTRLTVT.

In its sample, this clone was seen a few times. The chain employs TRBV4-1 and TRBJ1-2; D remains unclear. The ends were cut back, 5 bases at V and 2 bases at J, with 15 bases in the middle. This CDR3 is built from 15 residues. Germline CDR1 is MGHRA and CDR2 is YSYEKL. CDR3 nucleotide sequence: TGCGCCAGCAGCATTGGATGGGTATCCAACTATGGCTACACCTTC. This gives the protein CASSIGWVSNYGYTF.

This CDR3 is CASSLAAHGTQYF. CDR3 nucleotide sequence: TGTGCCAGCAGCTTGGCGGCCCATGGGACCCAGTACTTC. The chain joins TRBV5-6 to TRBJ2-5, with D uncertain. CDR3 length equals 13 residues. V dropped 0 bases and J dropped 7 bases, with 10 bases sitting between them. Per the germline V gene, CDR1 is SGHDT and CDR2 is YYEEEE.

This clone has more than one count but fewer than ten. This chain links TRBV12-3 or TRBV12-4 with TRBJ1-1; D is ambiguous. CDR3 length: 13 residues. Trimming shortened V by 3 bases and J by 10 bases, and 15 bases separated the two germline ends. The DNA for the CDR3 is TGTGCCAGCAGTTTTAGTCAAAGAAAAACAGCTTTCTTT. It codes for CASSFSQRKTAFF.

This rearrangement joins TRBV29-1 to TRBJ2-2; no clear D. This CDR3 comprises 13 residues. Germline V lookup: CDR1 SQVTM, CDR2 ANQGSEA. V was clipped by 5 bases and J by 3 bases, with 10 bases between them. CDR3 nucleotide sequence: TGCAGCGTTTATGCCGGGTACACCGGGGAGCTGTTTTTT. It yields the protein CSVYAGYTGELFF.

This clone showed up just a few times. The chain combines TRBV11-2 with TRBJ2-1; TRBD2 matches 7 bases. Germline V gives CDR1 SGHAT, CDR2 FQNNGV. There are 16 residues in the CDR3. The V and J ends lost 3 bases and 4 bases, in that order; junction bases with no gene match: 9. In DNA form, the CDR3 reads TGTGCCAGCAGCTTTGGGGCTAGCGGACGATACAATGAGCAGTTCTTC. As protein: CASSFGASGRYNEQFF.

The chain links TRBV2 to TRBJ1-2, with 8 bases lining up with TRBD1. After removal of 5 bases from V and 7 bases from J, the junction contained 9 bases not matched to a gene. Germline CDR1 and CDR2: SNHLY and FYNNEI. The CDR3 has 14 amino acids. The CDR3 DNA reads TGTGCCAGCAGTTTGGACAGGGAACTAGGTGGCTACACCTTC. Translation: CASSLDRELGGYTF.

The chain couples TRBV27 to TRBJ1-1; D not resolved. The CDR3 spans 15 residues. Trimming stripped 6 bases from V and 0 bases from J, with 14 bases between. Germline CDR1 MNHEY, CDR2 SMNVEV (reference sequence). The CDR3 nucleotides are TGTGCCAGCAGGCCCATCGCCGTCATGAACACTGAAGCTTTCTTT. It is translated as CASRPIAVMNTEAFF.

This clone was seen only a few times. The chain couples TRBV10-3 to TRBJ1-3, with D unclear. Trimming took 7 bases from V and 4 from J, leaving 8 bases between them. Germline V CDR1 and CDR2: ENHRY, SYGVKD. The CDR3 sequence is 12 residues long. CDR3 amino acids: CAIKGSGNTIYF. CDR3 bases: TGTGCCATCAAGGGATCCGGAAACACCATATATTTT.

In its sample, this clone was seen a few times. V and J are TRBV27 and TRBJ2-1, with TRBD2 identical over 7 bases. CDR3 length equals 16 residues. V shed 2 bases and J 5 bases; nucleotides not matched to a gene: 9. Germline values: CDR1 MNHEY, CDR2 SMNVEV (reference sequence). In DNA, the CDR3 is TGTGCCAGCAGTTTAAGGGCGGGACTACGGAACAATGAGCAGTTCTTC. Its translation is CASSLRAGLRNNEQFF.

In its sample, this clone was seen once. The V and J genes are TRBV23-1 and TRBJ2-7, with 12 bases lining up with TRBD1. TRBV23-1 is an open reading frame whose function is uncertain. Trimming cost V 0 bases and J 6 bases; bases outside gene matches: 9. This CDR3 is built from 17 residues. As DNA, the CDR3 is TGCGCCAGCAGTCAATCCGCGGGGACAGGGGGCGCTTGCGAGCAGTACTTC. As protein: CASSQSAGTGGACEQYF.

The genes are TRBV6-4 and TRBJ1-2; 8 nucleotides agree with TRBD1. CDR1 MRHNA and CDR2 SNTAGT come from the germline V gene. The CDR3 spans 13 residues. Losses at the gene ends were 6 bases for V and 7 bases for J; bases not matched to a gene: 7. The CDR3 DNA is TGTGCCAGCAGAGGACAGGGCATGGGTGGCTACACCTTC. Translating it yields CASRGQGMGGYTF.

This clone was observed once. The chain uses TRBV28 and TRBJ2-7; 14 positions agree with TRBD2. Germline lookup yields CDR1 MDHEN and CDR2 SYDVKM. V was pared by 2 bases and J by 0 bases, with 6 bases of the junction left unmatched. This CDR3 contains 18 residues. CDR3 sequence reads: CASSLAGLAGGLSYEQYF. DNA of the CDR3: TGTGCCAGCAGTTTAGCCGGACTAGCGGGAGGACTCTCCTACGAGCAGTACTTC.